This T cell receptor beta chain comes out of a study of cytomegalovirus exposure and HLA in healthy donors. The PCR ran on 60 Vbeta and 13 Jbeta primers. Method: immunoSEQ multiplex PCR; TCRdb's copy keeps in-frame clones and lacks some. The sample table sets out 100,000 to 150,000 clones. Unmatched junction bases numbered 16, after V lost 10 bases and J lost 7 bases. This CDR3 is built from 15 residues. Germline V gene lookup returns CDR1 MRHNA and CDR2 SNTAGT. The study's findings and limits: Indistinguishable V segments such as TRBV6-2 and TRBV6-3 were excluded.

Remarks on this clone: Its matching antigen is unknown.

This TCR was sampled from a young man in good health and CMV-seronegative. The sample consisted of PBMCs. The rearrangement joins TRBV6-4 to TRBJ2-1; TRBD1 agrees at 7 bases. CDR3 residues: CAINLDREVRNEQFF. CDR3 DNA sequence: TGTGCCATCAACTTAGACAGGGAAGTAAGGAATGAGCAGTTCTTC.